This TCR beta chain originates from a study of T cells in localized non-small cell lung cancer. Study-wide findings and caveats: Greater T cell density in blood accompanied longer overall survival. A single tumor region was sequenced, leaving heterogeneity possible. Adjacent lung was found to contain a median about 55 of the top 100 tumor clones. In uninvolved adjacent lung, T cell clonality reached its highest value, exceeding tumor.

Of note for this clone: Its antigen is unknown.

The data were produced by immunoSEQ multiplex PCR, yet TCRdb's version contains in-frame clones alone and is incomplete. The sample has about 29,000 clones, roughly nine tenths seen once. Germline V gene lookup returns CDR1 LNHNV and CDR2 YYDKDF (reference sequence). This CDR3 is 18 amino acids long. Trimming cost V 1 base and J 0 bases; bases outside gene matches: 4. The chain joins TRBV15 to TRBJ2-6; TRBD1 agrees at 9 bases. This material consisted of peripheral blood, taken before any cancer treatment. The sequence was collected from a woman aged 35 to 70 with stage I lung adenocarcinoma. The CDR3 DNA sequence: TGTGCCACCAGCAGAGGAGGGACAGGGAACTCTGGGGCCAACGTCCTGACTTTC. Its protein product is CATSRGGTGNSGANVLTF.